This T cell receptor (beta chain) originates from a study of OX40 agonist ivuxolimab in advanced cancers. Data came from immunoSEQ multiplex PCR; TCRdb stores just in-frame clones and leaves some out. The table shows about 77,000 clones, with around 83% occurring only once. There are a few counts of this clone. Source: CD4+ or CD8+ T cells sorted from blood, taken in a trial of the OX40 agonist ivuxolimab. The receptor comes from an adult with an advanced solid tumor such as melanoma, head and neck, liver or kidney cancer.

The DNA of the CDR3 is TGTGCCAGCTCACCAGGACAGAACACTGAAGCTTTCTTT. Translating gives CASSPGQNTEAFF. The chain is built from TRBV18 and TRBJ1-1, with D possibly matching TRBD1 (5 bases). CDR1 is KGHSH and CDR2 is LQKENI in the germline V gene. Trimming shortened V by 2 bases and J by 1 base, and 5 bases separated the two germline ends. The CDR3 length is 13 residues.